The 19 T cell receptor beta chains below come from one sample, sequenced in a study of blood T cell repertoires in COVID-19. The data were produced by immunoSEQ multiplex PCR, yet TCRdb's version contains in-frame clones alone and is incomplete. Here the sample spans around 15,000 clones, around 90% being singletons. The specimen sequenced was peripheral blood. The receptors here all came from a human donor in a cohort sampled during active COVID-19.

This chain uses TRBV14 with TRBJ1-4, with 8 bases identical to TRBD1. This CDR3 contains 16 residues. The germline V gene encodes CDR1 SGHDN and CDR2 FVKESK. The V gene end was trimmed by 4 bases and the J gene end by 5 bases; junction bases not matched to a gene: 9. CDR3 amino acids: CASSRYSRQGNEKLFF. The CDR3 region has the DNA TGTGCCAGCAGCCGTTATTCCCGACAGGGGAATGAAAAACTGTTTTTT.

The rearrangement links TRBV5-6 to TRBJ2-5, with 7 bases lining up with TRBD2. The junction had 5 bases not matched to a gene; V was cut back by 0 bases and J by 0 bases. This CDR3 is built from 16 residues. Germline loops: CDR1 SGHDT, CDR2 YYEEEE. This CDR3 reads CASSLGRGVNQETQYF. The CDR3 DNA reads TGTGCCAGCAGCTTGGGCCGGGGGGTTAACCAAGAGACCCAGTACTTC.

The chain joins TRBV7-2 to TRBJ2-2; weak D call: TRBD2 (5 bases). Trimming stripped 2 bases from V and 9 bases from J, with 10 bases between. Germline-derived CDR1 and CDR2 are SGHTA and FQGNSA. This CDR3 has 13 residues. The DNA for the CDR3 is TGTGCCAGCAGCTTATGGGAGATGAGGGAGCTGTTTTTT. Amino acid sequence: CASSLWEMRELFF.

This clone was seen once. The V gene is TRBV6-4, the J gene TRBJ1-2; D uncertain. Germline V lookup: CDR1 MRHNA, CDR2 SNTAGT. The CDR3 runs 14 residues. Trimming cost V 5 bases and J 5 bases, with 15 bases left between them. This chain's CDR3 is CASSSGLSTYGYTF. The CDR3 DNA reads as TGTGCCAGCAGTTCAGGACTATCTACTTATGGCTACACCTTC.

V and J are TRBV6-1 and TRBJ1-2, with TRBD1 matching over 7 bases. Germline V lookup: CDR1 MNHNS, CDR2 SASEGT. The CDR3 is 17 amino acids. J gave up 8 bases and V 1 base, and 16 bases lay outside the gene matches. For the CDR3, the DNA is TGTGCCAGCAGTGAAGAGGGGGCAGGGGGTAATTACTGGGGCTACACCTTC. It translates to CASSEEGAGGNYWGYTF.

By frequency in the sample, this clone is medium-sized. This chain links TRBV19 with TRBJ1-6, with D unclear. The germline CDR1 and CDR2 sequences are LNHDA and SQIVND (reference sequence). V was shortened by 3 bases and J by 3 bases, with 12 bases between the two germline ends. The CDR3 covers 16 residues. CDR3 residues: CASSISGPHYNSPLHF. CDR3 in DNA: TGTGCCAGTAGTATTTCGGGTCCCCACTATAATTCACCCCTCCACTTT.

CDR3 residues: CASSFTWGRGDQPQHF. CDR3 DNA: TGTGCCAGCAGCTTCACGTGGGGCAGGGGTGATCAGCCCCAGCATTTT. This rearrangement joins TRBV7-2 to TRBJ1-5; tentative D call: TRBD1 (6 bases). The CDR3 loop spans 16 amino acids. With 3 bases removed from V and 5 bases from J, the gap between germline ends came to 17 bases. The germline V gene has CDR1 SGHTA and CDR2 FQGNSA. Supplemented by reference TRBV7-2 and TRBJ1-5, the full variable domain reads GAGVSQSPSNKVTEKGKDVELRCDPISGHTALYWYRQSLGQGLEFLIYFQGNSAPDKSGLPSDRFSAERTGGSVSTLTIQRTQQEDSAVYLCASSFTWGRGDQPQHFGDGTRLSIL.

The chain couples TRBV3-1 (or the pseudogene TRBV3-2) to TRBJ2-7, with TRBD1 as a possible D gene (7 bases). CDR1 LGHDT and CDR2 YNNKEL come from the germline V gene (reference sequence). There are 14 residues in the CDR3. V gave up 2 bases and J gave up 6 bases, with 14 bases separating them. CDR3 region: CASSQQGGAAEQYF. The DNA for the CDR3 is TGTGCCAGCAGCCAACAGGGGGGAGCGGCCGAGCAGTACTTC.

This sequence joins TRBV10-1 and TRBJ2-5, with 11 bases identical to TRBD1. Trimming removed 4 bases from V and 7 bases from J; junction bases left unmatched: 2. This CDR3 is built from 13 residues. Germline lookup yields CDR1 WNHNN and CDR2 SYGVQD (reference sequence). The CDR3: CASSGGTGGTQYF. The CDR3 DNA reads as TGCGCCAGCAGTGGGGGGACAGGGGGGACCCAGTACTTC.

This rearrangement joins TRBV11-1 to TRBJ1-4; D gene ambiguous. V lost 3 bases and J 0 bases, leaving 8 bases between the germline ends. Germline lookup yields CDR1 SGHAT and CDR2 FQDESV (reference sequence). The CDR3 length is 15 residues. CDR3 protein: CASSLNGPTNEKLFF. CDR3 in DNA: TGTGCCAGCAGCTTGAACGGTCCAACTAATGAAAAACTGTTTTTT.

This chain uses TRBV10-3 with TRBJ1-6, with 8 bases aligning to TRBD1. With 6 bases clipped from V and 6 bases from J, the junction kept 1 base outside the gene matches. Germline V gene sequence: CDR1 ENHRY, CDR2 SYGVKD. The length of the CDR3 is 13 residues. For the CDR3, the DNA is TGTGCCATCAGGGACAGGGCTAATTCACCCCTCCACTTT. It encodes CAIRDRANSPLHF.

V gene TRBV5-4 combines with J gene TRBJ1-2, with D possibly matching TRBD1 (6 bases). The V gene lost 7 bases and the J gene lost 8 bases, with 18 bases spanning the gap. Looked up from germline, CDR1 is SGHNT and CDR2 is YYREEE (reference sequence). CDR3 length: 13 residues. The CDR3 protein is CASALTGRQGYTF. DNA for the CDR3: TGTGCCAGCGCCCTGACAGGTAGGCAAGGCTACACCTTC.

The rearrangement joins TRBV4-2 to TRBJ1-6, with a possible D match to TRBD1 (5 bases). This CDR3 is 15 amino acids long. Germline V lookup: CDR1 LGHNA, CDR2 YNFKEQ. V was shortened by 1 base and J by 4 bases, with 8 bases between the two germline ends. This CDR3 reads CASSQVRQYNSPLHF. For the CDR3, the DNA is TGTGCCAGCAGCCAAGTTCGACAGTATAATTCACCCCTCCACTTT.

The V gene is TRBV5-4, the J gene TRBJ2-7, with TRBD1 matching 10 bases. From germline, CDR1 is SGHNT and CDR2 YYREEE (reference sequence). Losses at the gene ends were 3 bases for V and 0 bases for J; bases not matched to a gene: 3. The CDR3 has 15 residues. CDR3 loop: CASSSGQGNSYEQYF. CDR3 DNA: TGTGCCAGCAGCTCGGGACAGGGGAACTCCTACGAGCAGTACTTC.

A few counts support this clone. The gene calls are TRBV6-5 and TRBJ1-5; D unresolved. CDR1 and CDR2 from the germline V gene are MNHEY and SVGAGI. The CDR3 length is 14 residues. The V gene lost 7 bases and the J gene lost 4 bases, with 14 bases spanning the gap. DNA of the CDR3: TGTGCCAGCAAGCCGGAGAACTCGAATCAGCCCCAGCATTTT. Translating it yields CASKPENSNQPQHF.

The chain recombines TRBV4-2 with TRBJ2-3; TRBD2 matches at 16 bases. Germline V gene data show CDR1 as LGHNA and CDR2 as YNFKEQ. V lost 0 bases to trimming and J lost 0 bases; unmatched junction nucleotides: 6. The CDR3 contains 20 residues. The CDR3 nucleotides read TGTGCCAGCAGCCAAGATGCGGGGACTAGCGGGGGGGCGAGCACAGATACGCAGTATTTT. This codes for CASSQDAGTSGGASTDTQYF.

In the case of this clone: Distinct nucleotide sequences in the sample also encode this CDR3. DNA of the CDR3: TGCGCCAGCAGCTTGGCCGGGAACACTGAAGCTTTCTTT. It translates to CASSLAGNTEAFF. The chain joins TRBV5-1 to TRBJ1-1; the D is unclear. This CDR3 contains 13 residues. V was pared by 0 bases and J by 1 base, with 4 bases between. Germline V lookup: CDR1 SGHRS, CDR2 YFSETQ.

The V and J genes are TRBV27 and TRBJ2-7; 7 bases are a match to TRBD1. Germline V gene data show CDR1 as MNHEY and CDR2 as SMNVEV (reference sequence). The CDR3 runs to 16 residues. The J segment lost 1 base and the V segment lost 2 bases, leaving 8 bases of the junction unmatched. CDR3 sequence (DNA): TGTGCCAGCAGTTTAGAGACAGGGCGTGCGTCCTACGAGCAGTACTTC. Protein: CASSLETGRASYEQYF.

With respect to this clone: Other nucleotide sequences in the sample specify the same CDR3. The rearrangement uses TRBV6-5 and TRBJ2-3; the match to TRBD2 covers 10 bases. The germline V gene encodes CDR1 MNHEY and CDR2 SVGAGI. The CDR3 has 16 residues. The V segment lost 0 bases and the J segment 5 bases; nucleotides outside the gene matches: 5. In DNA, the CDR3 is TGTGCCAGCAGTTACTCAGCTAGCGGGGGTGGAGATACGCAGTATTTT. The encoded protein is CASSYSASGGGDTQYF.